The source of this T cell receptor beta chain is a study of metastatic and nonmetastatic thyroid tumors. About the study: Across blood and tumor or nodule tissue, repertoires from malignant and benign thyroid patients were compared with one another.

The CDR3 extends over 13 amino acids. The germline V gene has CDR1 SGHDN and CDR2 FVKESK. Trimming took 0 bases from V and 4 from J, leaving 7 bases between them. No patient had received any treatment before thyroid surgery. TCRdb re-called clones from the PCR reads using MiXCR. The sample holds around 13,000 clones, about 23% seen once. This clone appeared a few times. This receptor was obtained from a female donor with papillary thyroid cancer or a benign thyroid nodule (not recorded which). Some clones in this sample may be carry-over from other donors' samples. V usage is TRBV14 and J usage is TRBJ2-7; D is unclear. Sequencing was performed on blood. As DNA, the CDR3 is TGTGCCAGCAGCCAAGAGAGGTTTTACGAGCAGTACTTC. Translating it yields CASSQERFYEQYF.